Given below is one T cell receptor (beta chain) in context. What it binds is not known. Profiled with immunoSEQ multiplex PCR; TCRdb holds only in-frame clones, not every one. Of 150,000 to 200,000 clones in the sample, over 80% were seen once. This entry comes from a study of T cell responses to AZD1222 COVID-19 vaccine. Study-wide background: Investigators merged groups given second doses at roughly 4 or roughly 12 weeks.

Trimming shortened V by 6 bases and J by 4 bases, and 6 bases separated the two germline ends. The CDR3 sequence is 12 residues long. The study's findings and limits: The repertoires were collected only after the peak T cell response. At baseline, seropositivity was found in only six or seven AZD1222 recipients. The breadth and depth of Spike-specific TCRs increased once two AZD1222 doses had been given.

The sample here was peripheral blood, taken on day 0 of AZD1222 vaccination. This sequence joins TRBV12-3 or TRBV12-4 and TRBJ2-2; possibly TRBD1 for D (5 bases). This clonotype was sampled from an adult in good health. The CDR3 is CASRGVTGELFF. The CDR3 nucleotides read TGTGCCAGCAGAGGGGTCACCGGGGAGCTGTTTTTT.